The rows below give T cell receptor beta chains drawn from one sample of a study of blood T cell repertoires in COVID-19. Here immunoSEQ multiplex PCR was the method, and the copy in TCRdb shows in-frame clones only, minus some. This table has 97,000 or so clones, 60% to 85% appearing once. The sample was peripheral blood. The receptors derive from a woman aged 80 or older with active or convalescent COVID-19. Both conserved end residues are part of each CDR3. The D gene is left open where the match is weak. Part of the rows lack a size; the others show once, few, many or a class for expanded clones.

clone size	V gene	J gene	D gene	CDR3 DNA	CDR3 protein
-	TRBV5-6	TRBJ2-2	TRBD2	TGTGCCAGCAGCTCGGGACTAGCGGGACCGAACACCGGGGAGCTGTTTTTT	CASSSGLAGPNTGELFF
-	TRBV5-1	TRBJ2-2	-	TGTGCCAGCAGCCGGGTGGGGCAGGCCGCCGGGGAGCTGTTTTTT	CASSRVGQAAGELFF
-	TRBV7-9	TRBJ1-1	TRBD1	TGTGCCAGCAGCGTCCGGGACAGGGACGGTTGGAACACTGAAGCTTTCTTT	CASSVRDRDGWNTEAFF
few	TRBV7-8	TRBJ1-5	-	TGTGCCAGCAGCGCCTCCGGCGGGCAGCCCCAGCATTTT	CASSASGGQPQHF
-	TRBV28	TRBJ1-1	-	TGTGCCAGCAGTTTGGGGCACACTGAAGCTTTCTTT	CASSLGHTEAFF
-	TRBV18	TRBJ2-3	TRBD1	TGTGCCAGCTCATCCCGAGGGGGCGACACAGATACGCAGTATTTT	CASSSRGGDTDTQYF
-	TRBV6-5	TRBJ1-1	TRBD1	TGTGCCAGCAGTCGGGACAGCCCGTACACTGAAGCTTTCTTT	CASSRDSPYTEAFF
-	TRBV5-4	TRBJ2-1	TRBD2	TGTGCCAGCAGCAAGCGGGGTAGCTCCTACAATGAGCAGTTCTTC	CASSKRGSSYNEQFF
-	TRBV5-1	TRBJ2-2	-	TGCGCCAGCACACAGGACCCCTCCACCGGGGAGCTGTTTTTT	CASTQDPSTGELFF
few	TRBV19	TRBJ1-3	-	TGTGCCAGTAGTATGGGAAGGGGCCCTGGAAACACCATATATTTT	CASSMGRGPGNTIYF
-	TRBV15	TRBJ2-6	TRBD2	TGTGCCACCAGCAGACAACGGACTAGCGGGAGCTCTGGGGCCAACGTCCTGACTTTC	CATSRQRTSGSSGANVLTF
-	TRBV7-9	TRBJ2-1	TRBD2	TGTGCCAGCCTAGGGACTAGCGGGAGTCAATCCTACAATGAGCAGTTCTTC	CASLGTSGSQSYNEQFF
-	TRBV21-1	TRBJ1-3	-	TGTGCCAGCAGCAAACGGCGGGACTCTGGAAACACCATATATTTT	CASSKRRDSGNTIYF
once	TRBV6-5	TRBJ1-2	TRBD1	TGTGCCAGCAGCTCCTCGACAGGGGTTAGCGGCTACACCTTC	CASSSSTGVSGYTF
-	TRBV4-1	TRBJ2-7	-	TGCGCCAGCAGCCAAGGCTCTTTAGGGGTGAACTCCTACGAGCAGTACTTC	CASSQGSLGVNSYEQYF
-	TRBV28	TRBJ2-1	-	TGTGCCAGCAGTCCCCCAGGAGGCGGCTCCTCCTACAATGAGCAGTTCTTC	CASSPPGGGSSYNEQFF
-	TRBV7-3	TRBJ2-3	TRBD1	TGTGCCAGCAGCCCCCGACAGGGGGGGGACACAGATACGCAGTATTTT	CASSPRQGGDTDTQYF
-	TRBV7-9	TRBJ1-1	TRBD1	TGTGCCAGCAGAGACCTCGGGACAGGGGCCACTGAAGCTTTCTTT	CASRDLGTGATEAFF
-	TRBV2	TRBJ2-5	TRBD1	TGTGCCAGCAGTGGGGGACAGCAAGAGACCCAGTACTTC	CASSGGQQETQYF
few	TRBV6-5	TRBJ1-5	-	TGTGCCAGCAGTTACTCAACTAATCAGCCCCAGCATTTT	CASSYSTNQPQHF
-	TRBV11-2	TRBJ1-4	TRBD1	TGTGCCAGCAGCTTAGACCCACAGGGGGCGCGGAATGAAAAACTGTTTTTT	CASSLDPQGARNEKLFF
-	TRBV6-6	TRBJ1-1	-	TGTGCCAGCAGCCCCTCCGGGGGGCTCCGCACTGAAGCTTTCTTT	CASSPSGGLRTEAFF
-	TRBV29-1	TRBJ2-1	TRBD2	TGCAGCGTTGAAGGCCTAGCGGGGAGCTCCTACAATGAGCAGTTCTTC	CSVEGLAGSSYNEQFF
once	TRBV9	TRBJ2-5	TRBD2	TGTGCCAGCAGCGTATATCTACGCCGGGGGGGATGGGAGACCCAGTACTTC	CASSVYLRRGGWETQYF
-	TRBV2	TRBJ2-1	-	TGTGCCAGCAGTGGCCGGGACTTCGCCAATGAGCAGTTCTTC	CASSGRDFANEQFF
-	TRBV2	TRBJ2-2	TRBD2	TGTGCCAGCACGGGGGGTAGAAGGACCGGGGAGCTGTTTTTT	CASTGGRRTGELFF
-	TRBV6-1	TRBJ1-5	TRBD1	TGTGCCAGCGAAACAGGGGGCAGTCAGCCCCAGCATTTT	CASETGGSQPQHF
-	TRBV2	TRBJ1-1	-	TGTGCCAGCAGTGGACAGAGCCATGAAGCTTTCTTT	CASSGQSHEAFF
-	TRBV19	TRBJ1-2	-	TGTGCCAGTAGTACCCTCGGGGGTAGCGGGAACTATGGCTACACCTTC	CASSTLGGSGNYGYTF
once	TRBV6-5	TRBJ1-2	-	TGTGCCAGCAGTTACGAGTTCCGGGGCTACACCTTC	CASSYEFRGYTF
few	TRBV3-1/TRBV3-2	TRBJ1-5	-	TGTGCCAGCAGGGGGGAGCGGGTACGCAATCAGCCCCAGCATTTT	CASRGERVRNQPQHF
-	TRBV5-1	TRBJ2-3	-	TGCGCCAGCAGCCCGCAACACCCCCCCGATACGCAGTATTTT	CASSPQHPPDTQYF